This T cell receptor beta chain stems from a study of T cell repertoires in cytomegalovirus infection. Trimming stripped 4 bases from V and 1 base from J, with 10 bases between. The CDR3 length is 14 residues. Germline V gene lookup returns CDR1 SEHNR and CDR2 FQNEAQ (reference sequence). This clonotype was counted at least ten times. Using its own MiXCR run on the reads, TCRdb lists one record per CDR3 protein. The data hold roughly 500,000 distinct CDR3 sequences, with more than 15% observed a single time. The V and J genes are TRBV7-9 and TRBJ1-2; possibly TRBD1 for D (5 bases). What was sequenced was CD8+ T cells from PBMCs. The origin of this receptor is a human donor in good health (CMV status not recorded). Some clones in this sample may be carry-over from other donors' samples. CDR3: CASSSGDRNYGYTF. The CDR3 DNA sequence: TGTGCCAGCAGCTCGGGGGACCGTAACTATGGCTACACCTTC. Filled out from reference TRBV7-9 and TRBJ1-2, the complete variable domain reads DTGVSQNPRHKITKRGQNVTFRCDPISEHNRLYWYRQTLGQGPEFLTYFQNEAQLEKSRLLSDRFSAERPKGSFSTLEIQRTEQGDSAMYLCASSSGDRNYGYTFGSGTRLTVV.